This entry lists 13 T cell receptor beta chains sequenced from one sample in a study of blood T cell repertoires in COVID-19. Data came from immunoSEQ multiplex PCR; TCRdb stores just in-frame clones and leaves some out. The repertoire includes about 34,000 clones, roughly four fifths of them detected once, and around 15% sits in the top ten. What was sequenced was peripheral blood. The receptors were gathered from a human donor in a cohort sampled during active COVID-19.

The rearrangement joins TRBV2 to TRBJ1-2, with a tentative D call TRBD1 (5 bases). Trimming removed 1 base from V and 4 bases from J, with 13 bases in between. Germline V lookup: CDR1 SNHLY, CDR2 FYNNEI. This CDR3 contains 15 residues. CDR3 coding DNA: TGTGCCAGCAGTGAAGGGTCAGGGCTCATCTATGGCTACACCTTC. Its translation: CASSEGSGLIYGYTF. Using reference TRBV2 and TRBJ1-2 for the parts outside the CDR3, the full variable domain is EPEVTQTPSHQVTQMGQEVILRCVPISNHLYFYWYRQILGQKVEFLVSFYNNEISEKSEIFDDQFSVERPDGSNFTLKIRSTKLEDSAMYFCASSEGSGLIYGYTFGSGTRLTVV.

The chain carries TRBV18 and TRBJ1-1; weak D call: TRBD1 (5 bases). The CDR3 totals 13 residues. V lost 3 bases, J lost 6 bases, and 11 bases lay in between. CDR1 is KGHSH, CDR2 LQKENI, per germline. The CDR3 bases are TGTGCCAGCTCACCGGGGGGGACGCCTGAAGCTTTCTTT. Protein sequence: CASSPGGTPEAFF.

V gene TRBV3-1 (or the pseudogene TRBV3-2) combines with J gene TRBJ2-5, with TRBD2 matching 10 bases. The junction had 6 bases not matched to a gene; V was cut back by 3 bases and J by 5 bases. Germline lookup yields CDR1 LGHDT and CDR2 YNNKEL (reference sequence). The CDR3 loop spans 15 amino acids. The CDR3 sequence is CASSQKRGGRETQYF. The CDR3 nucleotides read TGTGCCAGCAGCCAGAAGCGGGGGGGCCGGGAGACCCAGTACTTC.

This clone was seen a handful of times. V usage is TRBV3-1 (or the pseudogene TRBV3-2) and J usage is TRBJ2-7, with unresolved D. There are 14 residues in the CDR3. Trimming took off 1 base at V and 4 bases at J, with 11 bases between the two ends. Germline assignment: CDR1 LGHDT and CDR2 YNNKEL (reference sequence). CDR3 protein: CASSQGTASYEQYF. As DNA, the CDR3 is TGTGCCAGCAGCCAAGGTACAGCCTCTTACGAGCAGTACTTC.

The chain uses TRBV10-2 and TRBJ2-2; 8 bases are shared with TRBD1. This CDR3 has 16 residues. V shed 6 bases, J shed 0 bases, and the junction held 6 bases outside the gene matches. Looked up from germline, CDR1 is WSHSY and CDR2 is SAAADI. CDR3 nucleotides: TGCGCCAGCAGCCTCGGACAGGGAGCGAACACCGGGGAGCTGTTTTTT. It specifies CASSLGQGANTGELFF.

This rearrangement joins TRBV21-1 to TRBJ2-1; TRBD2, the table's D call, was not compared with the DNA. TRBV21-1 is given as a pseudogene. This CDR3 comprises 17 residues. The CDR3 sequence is CASSKARRLAGGPVGFF. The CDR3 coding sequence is TGTGCCAGCAGCAAAGCCCGAAGACTAGCGGGGGGGCCCGTCGGGTTCTTC.

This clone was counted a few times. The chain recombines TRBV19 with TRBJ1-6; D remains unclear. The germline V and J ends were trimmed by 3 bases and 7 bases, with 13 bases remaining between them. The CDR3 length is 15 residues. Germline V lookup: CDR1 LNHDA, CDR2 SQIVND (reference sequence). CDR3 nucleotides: TGTGCCAGTAGTATTGCGACGCGGCTGAATTCACCCCTCCACTTT. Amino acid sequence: CASSIATRLNSPLHF.

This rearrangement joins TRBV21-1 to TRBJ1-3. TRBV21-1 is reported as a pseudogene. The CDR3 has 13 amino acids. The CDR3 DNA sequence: TGTGCCAGCAGCGGCCACGGGTACCTCCCCATATATTTT. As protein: CASSGHGYLPIYF.

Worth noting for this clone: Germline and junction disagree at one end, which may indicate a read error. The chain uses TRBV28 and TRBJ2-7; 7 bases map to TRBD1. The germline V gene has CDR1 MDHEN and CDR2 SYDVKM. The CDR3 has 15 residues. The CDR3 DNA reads TGTGCCAGCAGCCCCCCAGGGGGTCGACACTACAAGCAGTACTTC. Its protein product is CASSPPGGRHYKQYF.

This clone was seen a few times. The CDR3 loop is CASRTRVSDGYTF. The CDR3 bases are TGTGCCAGTAGGACCAGGGTGAGCGATGGCTACACCTTC. The chain is built from TRBV19 and TRBJ1-2; possibly TRBD1 for D (5 bases). CDR3 length: 13 amino acids. V lost 6 bases and J lost 6, with 14 bases in between. CDR1 is LNHDA, CDR2 SQIVND, per germline (reference sequence).

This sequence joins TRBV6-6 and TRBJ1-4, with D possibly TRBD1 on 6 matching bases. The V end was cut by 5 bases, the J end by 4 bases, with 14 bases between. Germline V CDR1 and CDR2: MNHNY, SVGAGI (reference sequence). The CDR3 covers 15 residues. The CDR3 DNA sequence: TGTGCCAGCAGTGCGCAATGGGGGCTTAATGAAAAACTGTTTTTT. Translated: CASSAQWGLNEKLFF.

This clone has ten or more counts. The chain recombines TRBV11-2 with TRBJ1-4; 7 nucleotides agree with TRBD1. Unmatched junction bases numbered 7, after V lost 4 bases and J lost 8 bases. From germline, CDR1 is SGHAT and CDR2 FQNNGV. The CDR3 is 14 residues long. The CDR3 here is CASSSTGNFEKLFF. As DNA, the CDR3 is TGTGCCAGCAGCTCGACAGGGAACTTCGAAAAACTGTTTTTT.

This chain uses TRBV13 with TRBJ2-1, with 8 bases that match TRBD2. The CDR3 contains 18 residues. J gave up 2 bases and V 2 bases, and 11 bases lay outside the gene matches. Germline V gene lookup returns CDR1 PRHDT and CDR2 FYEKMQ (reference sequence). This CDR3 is CASSLTTSVSLTYNEQFF. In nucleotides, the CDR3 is TGTGCCAGCAGCTTAACGACTAGCGTATCACTTACCTACAATGAGCAGTTCTTC.